In this sample, the clone carrying this TCR beta chain turned up a few times. Between the mid-2010s and the late 2010s, patients underwent resection in Japan or China. This record belongs to a study of immune evolution from preneoplasia to lung adenocarcinoma. CDR3 length: 16 amino acids. Unmatched junction bases numbered 4, after V lost 0 bases and J lost 1 base. Germline V gene data show CDR1 as MRHNA and CDR2 as SNTAGT. Profiling relied on immunoSEQ multiplex PCR, and the TCRdb table lists in-frame clones only, not all of them. The data contain approximately 6,600 clones, 75% to 85% of them singletons.

The chain employs TRBV6-4 and TRBJ2-3, with TRBD2 identical over 7 bases. The sequenced sample consisted of FFPE minimally invasive lung adenocarcinoma tissue. This TCR was recovered from a person aged 60-79 years with lung adenocarcinoma. CDR3 coding DNA: TGTGCCAGCAGTGACTCTACGGGAGGCGGCACAGATACGCAGTATTTT. It translates to CASSDSTGGGTDTQYF.